Shown below are 8 T cell receptor beta chains from a single sample sequenced in a study of T-cell memory formation after mild COVID-19. From the 5' RACE reads, TCRdb called clonotypes with MiXCR, one entry per CDR3 protein. The sample gives under 400,000 distinct CDR3 sequences, over 20% of which show up once; roughly an eighth is in the top ten. What was sequenced was PBMCs or a T cell subset sorted from them (not recorded which). These receptors originate from an adult woman who had mild COVID-19 (a few samples of this study predate the infection). Cell type and time point are not known.

The CDR3: CASSPRGVAGGSNEQFF. CDR3 bases: TGTGCCAGCAGCCCAAGAGGGGTAGCGGGAGGTTCTAATGAGCAGTTCTTC. The chain links TRBV14 to TRBJ2-1, with 10 bases that match TRBD2. The CDR3 runs 17 residues. The ends lost 4 bases at V and 7 bases at J; junction bases unmatched: 13. Per the germline V gene, CDR1 is SGHDN and CDR2 is FVKESK.

V usage is TRBV3-1 and J usage is TRBJ1-2, with no clear D. The V end was cut by 3 bases, the J end by 3 bases, with 14 bases between. The CDR3 runs to 15 residues. Looked up from germline, CDR1 is LGHDT and CDR2 is YNNKEL (reference sequence). DNA for the CDR3: TGTGCCAGCAGCCAGCGCCCTCTAAGGGACTATGGCTACACCTTC. As protein: CASSQRPLRDYGYTF.

This clonotype was counted a few times. The CDR3 sequence is CASSLRGLTEGRLGGTDTQYF. CDR3 DNA sequence: TGTGCCAGCAGCCTAAGAGGGCTAACTGAGGGGCGTTTGGGTGGAACAGATACGCAGTATTTT. The chain is built from TRBV7-2 and TRBJ2-3; perhaps D is TRBD1 or TRBD2 (5 bases each). The CDR3 has 21 amino acids. The germline V gene encodes CDR1 SGHTA and CDR2 FQGNSA. The V and J ends lost 5 bases and 3 bases respectively, with 33 bases between them.

The sample holds a few counts of this clonotype. V and J are TRBV10-3 and TRBJ1-4; maybe TRBD1 (5 bases). CDR1 and CDR2 from the germline V gene are ENHRY and SYGVKD. The V gene lost 4 bases and the J gene lost 0 bases, with 9 bases spanning the gap. This CDR3 region has 15 residues. DNA for the CDR3: TGTGCCATCAGTGGGGGCTTGACAACTAATGAAAAACTGTTTTTT. This translates into CAISGGLTTNEKLFF.

This clonotype was seen ten or more times. The chain has TRBV18 and TRBJ2-1; D may be TRBD1 (5 bases). CDR1 is KGHSH, CDR2 LQKENI, per germline. CDR3 length: 11 amino acids. Trimming removed 8 bases at V and 7 bases at J, with 9 bases between. CDR3 sequence reads: CASSPGNEQFF. For the CDR3, the DNA is TGTGCCAGCAGTCCAGGGAATGAGCAGTTCTTC.

This chain joins TRBV20-1 and TRBJ2-7, with 12 bases aligning to TRBD2. Germline lookup yields CDR1 DFQATT and CDR2 SNEGSKA (reference sequence). This CDR3 spans 18 amino acids. V shed 0 bases, J shed 5 bases, and the junction held 14 bases outside the gene matches. The chain's CDR3 is CSARDGDRTSGRWDEQYF. The CDR3 nucleotides are TGCAGTGCTAGAGATGGTGATAGAACTAGCGGGAGGTGGGACGAGCAGTACTTC.

This clonotype was found a few times. CDR3 amino acids: CASSHGQGGGNTEAFF. The CDR3 DNA follows: TGTGCCAGCTCACACGGACAGGGAGGGGGCAACACTGAAGCTTTCTTT. The chain recombines TRBV18 with TRBJ1-1, with TRBD1 identical over 8 bases. CDR3 length: 16 residues. J was trimmed by 2 bases and V by 4 bases; bases with no gene match: 9. CDR1 is KGHSH and CDR2 is LQKENI in the germline V gene.

The gene calls are TRBV7-3 and TRBJ2-3, with TRBD2 matching over 9 bases. In germline, CDR1 is SGHTA, CDR2 FQGTGA. The CDR3 contains 17 residues. Trimming at V came to 3 bases and at J to 0 bases, leaving 7 bases not matched to a gene. CDR3 DNA: TGTGCCAGCAGCTTTGCGGGGGGGAGCGGTAGCACAGATACGCAGTATTTT. Protein sequence: CASSFAGGSGSTDTQYF.